This T cell receptor (beta chain) was profiled in a study of T cell repertoires in cytomegalovirus infection. Study-level background: Both a matching HLA type and CMV infection were indicated by public TCR beta signatures. Study outcomes and limitations: HLA-C-restricted CMV clonotypes gave the most frequent clonotype in two of eight donors. People with CMV and the relevant HLA were identified by cumulative public TCR beta family frequency.

The germline CDR1 and CDR2 sequences are WSHSY and SAAADI. With 0 bases clipped from V and 4 bases from J, the junction kept 3 bases outside the gene matches. This CDR3 has 16 residues. Many counts were recorded for this clonotype. Its specificity is not known. From the reads, TCRdb called clonotypes with MiXCR, one entry per CDR3 protein. The sample includes fewer than 300,000 distinct CDR3 sequences, roughly 26% seen only once; the top ten take over 11%. V gene TRBV10-2 combines with J gene TRBJ2-1; 10 bases map to TRBD2. The receptor's source is a human donor in good health (CMV status not recorded). Some clones in this sample may be carry-over from other donors' samples. The material sequenced was PBMCs. CDR3 nucleotide sequence: TGCGCCAGCAGTGAGTCGTCGACTAGCGGGTACAATGAGCAGTTCTTC. This translates into CASSESSTSGYNEQFF.